The present T cell receptor (beta chain) was sequenced within a study of cytotoxic CD8 clonotypes in ibrutinib-treated CLL. At the level of the study: A median about twelve months of treatment, range 6 to 36, preceded the collection of response samples. Findings and limits, study-wide: Clonality increased with ibrutinib response but returned toward baseline at progression.

The authors obtained roughly 2 micrograms of genomic DNA from cryopreserved PBMCs for TCR beta libraries. Deep sequencing aimed at 1 in 200,000 to 1 in 1 million T cells' resolution. The data were produced by immunoSEQ multiplex PCR, yet TCRdb's version contains in-frame clones alone and is incomplete. The sample includes some 130,000 clones, roughly 90% of them seen just once. In this sample, this clone turned up a few times. The antigen remains unidentified. The sequences come from PBMCs, collected after 12 months of ibrutinib treatment. The clonotype comes from a human donor with chronic lymphocytic leukemia.

CDR3 protein: CASREFVENTEAFF. CDR3 DNA: TGTGCCAGCAGGGAATTTGTGGAGAACACTGAAGCTTTCTTT. The chain uses TRBV2 and TRBJ1-1; D gene unclear. Germline-derived CDR1 and CDR2 are SNHLY and FYNNEI. V lost 6 bases, J lost 1 base, and 12 bases lay in between. The CDR3 is made up of 14 amino acids.